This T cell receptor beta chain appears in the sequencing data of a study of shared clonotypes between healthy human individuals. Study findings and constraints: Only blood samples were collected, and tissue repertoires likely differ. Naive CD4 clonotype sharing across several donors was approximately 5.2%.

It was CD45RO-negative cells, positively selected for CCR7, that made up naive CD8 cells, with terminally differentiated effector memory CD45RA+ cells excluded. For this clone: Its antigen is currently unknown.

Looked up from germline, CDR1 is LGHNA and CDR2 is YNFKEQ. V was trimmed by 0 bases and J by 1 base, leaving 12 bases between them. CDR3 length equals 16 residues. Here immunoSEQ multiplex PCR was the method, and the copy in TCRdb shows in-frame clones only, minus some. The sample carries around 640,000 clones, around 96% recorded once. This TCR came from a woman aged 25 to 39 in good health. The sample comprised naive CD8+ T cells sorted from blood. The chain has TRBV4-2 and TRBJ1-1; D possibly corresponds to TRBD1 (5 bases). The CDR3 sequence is CASSQDLRQKNTEAFF. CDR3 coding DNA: TGTGCCAGCAGCCAAGATCTGAGACAGAAGAACACTGAAGCTTTCTTT.